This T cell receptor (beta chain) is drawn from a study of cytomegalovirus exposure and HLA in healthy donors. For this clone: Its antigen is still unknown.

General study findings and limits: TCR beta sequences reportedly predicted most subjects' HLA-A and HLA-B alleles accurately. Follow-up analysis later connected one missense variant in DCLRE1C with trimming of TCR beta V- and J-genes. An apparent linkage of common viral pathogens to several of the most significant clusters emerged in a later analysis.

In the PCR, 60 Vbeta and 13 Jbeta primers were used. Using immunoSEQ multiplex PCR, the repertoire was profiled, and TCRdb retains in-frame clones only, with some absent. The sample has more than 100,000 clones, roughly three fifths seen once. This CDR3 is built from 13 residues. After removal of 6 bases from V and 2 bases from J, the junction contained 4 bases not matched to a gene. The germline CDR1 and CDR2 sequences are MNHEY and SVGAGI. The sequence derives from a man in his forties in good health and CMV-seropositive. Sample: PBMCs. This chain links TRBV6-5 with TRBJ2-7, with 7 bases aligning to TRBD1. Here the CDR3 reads CASRGTDTYEQYF. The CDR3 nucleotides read TGTGCCAGCAGGGGGACAGACACCTACGAGCAGTACTTC.